The T cell receptor (beta chain) under discussion was sequenced for a study of T cells in Graves' hyperthyroidism and ophthalmopathy. This clonotype was seen only a few times. Amplified regions were TCR beta CDR3 sequences from RNA transcripts. TCR CDR3 regions were first amplified by RT-PCR with HTBI primers. TCRdb passed the multiplex PCR reads through MiXCR, listing each CDR3 protein once. The repertoire holds around 200,000 distinct CDR3 sequences, with about 17% as singletons. The sequence derives from a man in his forties with Graves' hyperthyroidism. Sequencing was performed on blood.

CDR3 in DNA: TGTGCCAGCAGCTTGAGGCAGGGAGGGAACATTCAGTACTTC. Its translation is CASSLRQGGNIQYF. J is TRBJ2-4 and V is TRBV11-1, with 7 nucleotides matching TRBD2. CDR3 length equals 14 residues. Unmatched junction bases numbered 6, after V lost 3 bases and J lost 7 bases. Germline lookup yields CDR1 SGHAT and CDR2 FQDESV (reference sequence).